These 6 T cell receptor beta chains share one sample of origin, sequenced in a study of CD8+CD57+ T cells in acquired aplastic anemia. It was genomic DNA that served as the template for profiling TCR beta VDJ and CDR3. TCRdb analysed the reads with MiXCR anew, one entry per CDR3 protein. The sample holds 190,000 or so distinct CDR3 sequences, around 63% seen once. Material: sorted CD4+, CD8+, or CD8+CD57+ T cells (not recorded which) from PBMCs. The receptors come from a human donor in good health.

This sequence joins TRBV14 and TRBJ2-5; D not certain. Trimming took off 0 bases at V and 5 bases at J, with 7 bases between the two ends. Looked up from germline, CDR1 is SGHDN and CDR2 is FVKESK. CDR3 length: 13 amino acids. In DNA form, the CDR3 reads TGTGCCAGCAGCCAAGATCGGATGGAGACCCAGTACTTC. Translating it yields CASSQDRMETQYF. Full variable domain (outside the CDR3, taken from reference TRBV14 and TRBJ2-5): EAGVTQFPSHSVIEKGQTVTLRCDPISGHDNLYWYRRVMGKEIKFLLHFVKESKQDESGMPNNRFLAERTGGTYSTLKVQPAELEDSGVYFCASSQDRMETQYFGPGTRLLVL.

In its sample, this clonotype was seen a few times. The V gene is TRBV19, the J gene TRBJ1-2, with D unresolved. The V gene lost 1 base and the J gene lost 3 bases, with 6 bases spanning the gap. The V gene's germline CDR1 is LNHDA and CDR2 SQIVND (reference sequence). This CDR3 contains 13 residues. The CDR3 DNA is TGTGCCAGTAGTATAGGGGTTTACTATGGCTACACCTTC. Translation: CASSIGVYYGYTF.

This clonotype showed up many times. The V gene is TRBV6-1, the J gene TRBJ2-3; 9 positions agree with TRBD2. After removal of 7 bases from V and 6 bases from J, the junction contained 11 bases not matched to a gene. Germline V CDR1 and CDR2: MNHNS, SASEGT. The CDR3 runs 15 residues. In DNA form, the CDR3 reads TGTGCCAGCAAGACGTTGCGGGGGGGCGTCGATACGCAGTATTTT. Its protein product is CASKTLRGGVDTQYF.

This sequence joins TRBV10-3 and TRBJ1-2; TRBD1 might be the D (6 bases). There are 14 residues in the CDR3. The V end lost 4 bases, the J end lost 6 bases, and 15 bases lay between the germline ends. Germline values: CDR1 ENHRY, CDR2 SYGVKD. The CDR3 protein is CAISGPQGGDGYTF. CDR3 sequence (DNA): TGTGCCATCAGTGGCCCACAGGGAGGCGATGGCTACACCTTC.

The chain joins TRBV12-3 or TRBV12-4 to TRBJ2-5, with TRBD1 identical over 9 bases. The CDR3 sequence is 13 residues long. V shed 11 bases, J shed 0 bases, and the junction held 4 bases outside the gene matches. CDR3 DNA sequence: TGTGCCGGGGGACAGGGCTACCAAGAGACCCAGTACTTC. Its translation: CAGGQGYQETQYF.

In this sample, this clonotype turned up many times. This chain joins TRBV19 and TRBJ2-1; D perhaps matches TRBD1 (5 bases). This CDR3 spans 16 amino acids. Trimming took off 1 base at V and 8 bases at J, with 18 bases between the two ends. Germline V CDR1 and CDR2: LNHDA, SQIVND (reference sequence). The CDR3 nucleotides are TGTGCCAGTAGTATAGCTGCAGGGTCGACCCAGGATGAGCAGTTCTTC. As protein: CASSIAAGSTQDEQFF.